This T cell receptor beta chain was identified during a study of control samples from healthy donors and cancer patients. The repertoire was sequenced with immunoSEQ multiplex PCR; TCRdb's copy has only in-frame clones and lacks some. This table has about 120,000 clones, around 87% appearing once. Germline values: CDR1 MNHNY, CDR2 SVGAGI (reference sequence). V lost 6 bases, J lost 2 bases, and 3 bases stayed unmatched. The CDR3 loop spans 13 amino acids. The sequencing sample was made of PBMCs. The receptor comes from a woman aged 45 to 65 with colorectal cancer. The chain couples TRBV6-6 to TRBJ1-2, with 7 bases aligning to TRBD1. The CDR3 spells CASSRQGNYGYTF. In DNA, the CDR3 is TGTGCCAGCAGCCGACAGGGCAACTATGGCTACACCTTC.